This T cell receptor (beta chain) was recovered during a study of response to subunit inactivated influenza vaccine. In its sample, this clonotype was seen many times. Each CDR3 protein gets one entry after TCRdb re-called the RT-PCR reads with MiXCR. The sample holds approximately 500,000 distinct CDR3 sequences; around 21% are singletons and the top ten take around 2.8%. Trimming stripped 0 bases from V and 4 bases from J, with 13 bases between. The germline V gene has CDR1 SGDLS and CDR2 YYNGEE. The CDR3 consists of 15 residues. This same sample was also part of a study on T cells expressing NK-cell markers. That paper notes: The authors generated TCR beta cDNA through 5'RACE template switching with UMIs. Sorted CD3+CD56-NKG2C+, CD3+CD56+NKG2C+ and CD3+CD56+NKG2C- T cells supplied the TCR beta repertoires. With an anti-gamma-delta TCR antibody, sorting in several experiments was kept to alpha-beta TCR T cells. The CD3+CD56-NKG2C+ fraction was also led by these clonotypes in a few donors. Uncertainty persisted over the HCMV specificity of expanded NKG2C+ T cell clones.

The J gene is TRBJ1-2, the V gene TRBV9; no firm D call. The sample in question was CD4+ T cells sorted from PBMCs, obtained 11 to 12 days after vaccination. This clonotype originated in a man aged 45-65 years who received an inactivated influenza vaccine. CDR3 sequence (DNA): TGTGCCAGCAGCGTAGAGGTTACGCTGGCCTATGGCTACACCTTC. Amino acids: CASSVEVTLAYGYTF.